These 14 T cell receptor beta chains were sequenced from one sample in a study of blood T cell repertoires in COVID-19. Clones were read by immunoSEQ multiplex PCR, and TCRdb kept only the in-frame ones, dropping some. The sample yields 100,000 or so clones, 75% to 95% seen once. The specimen sequenced was peripheral blood. Receptor source: a woman aged 45-65 years in a cohort sampled during active COVID-19.

The chain combines TRBV28 with TRBJ2-7; D perhaps matches TRBD1 (5 bases). Trimming stripped 2 bases from V and 4 bases from J, with 6 bases between. CDR1 and CDR2 (germline): MDHEN, SYDVKM. The CDR3 is 12 amino acids. CDR3 in DNA: TGTGCCAGCAGTTTAAAGGGGTACGAGCAGTACTTC. Translation: CASSLKGYEQYF.

This rearrangement joins TRBV28 to TRBJ2-4, with 7 bases lining up with TRBD1. Trimming at V came to 7 bases and at J to 5 bases, leaving 11 bases not matched to a gene. Germline V gene data show CDR1 as MDHEN and CDR2 as SYDVKM. CDR3 length: 15 residues. The CDR3 DNA reads TGTGCCAGCATCTCCCCGACAGGGAACCAAAACATTCAGTACTTC. Encoded protein: CASISPTGNQNIQYF.

V usage is TRBV11-2 and J usage is TRBJ2-7; perhaps TRBD2 as D (5 bases). This CDR3 comprises 13 residues. With 1 base removed from V and 3 bases from J, the gap between germline ends came to 7 bases. Germline V gene lookup returns CDR1 SGHAT and CDR2 FQNNGV. The DNA for the CDR3 is TGTGCCAGCAGCTTAGGCGGGTTCTACGAGCAGTACTTC. Its translation: CASSLGGFYEQYF.

V is TRBV7-2 and J is TRBJ1-5; 7 nucleotides align to TRBD1. This CDR3 is 16 amino acids long. Losses at the gene ends were 4 bases for V and 6 bases for J; bases not matched to a gene: 12. Germline V gene sequence: CDR1 SGHTA, CDR2 FQGNSA. The DNA of the CDR3 is TGTGCCAGCAGCTCTACCTTGGGACAGTCGGTTCAGCCCCAGCATTTT. It translates to CASSSTLGQSVQPQHF.

This clone was found once. CDR3: CASSPLRTGNYGYTF. CDR3 bases: TGCGCCAGCAGTCCTCTTCGGACAGGGAACTATGGCTACACCTTC. The chain carries TRBV10-2 and TRBJ1-2; 8 nucleotides match TRBD1. Trimming took 5 bases from V and 2 from J; bases not matched to a gene: 7. The CDR3 runs to 15 residues. Per germline, CDR1 WSHSY and CDR2 SAAADI.

In DNA, the CDR3 is TGTGCCTGGAGTGTTGGAGGGGGGGGCACTGAAGCTTTCTTT. This encodes CAWSVGGGGTEAFF. V and J are TRBV30 and TRBJ1-1; weak D call: TRBD1 (6 bases). The germline V gene encodes CDR1 GTSNPN and CDR2 SVGIG (reference sequence). Trimming shortened V by 0 bases and J by 4 bases, and 12 bases separated the two germline ends. This CDR3 comprises 14 residues.

Written as DNA, the CDR3 is TGTGCCAGCAGCGTAGTTCCGCTAGCGAACACCGGGGAGCTGTTTTTT. As protein: CASSVVPLANTGELFF. The chain is built from TRBV9 and TRBJ2-2; D remains ambiguous. Trimming cost V 0 bases and J 0 bases, with 9 bases left between them. This CDR3 spans 16 amino acids. The germline V gene encodes CDR1 SGDLS and CDR2 YYNGEE.

This sequence joins TRBV7-9 and TRBJ2-3, with a weak D call TRBD2 (7 bases). Germline V gives CDR1 SEHNR, CDR2 FQNEAQ (reference sequence). The CDR3 extends over 15 amino acids. Trimming took 5 bases from V and 0 from J, leaving 12 bases between them. CDR3 bases: TGTGCCAGCAGCCCGGGGGGCACTAGCACAGATACGCAGTATTTT. Protein product: CASSPGGTSTDTQYF.

The CDR3 reads CAISEPWTGYSGNTIYF. The CDR3 DNA reads as TGTGCCATCAGTGAGCCTTGGACAGGATACTCTGGAAACACCATATATTTT. The V gene is TRBV10-3, the J gene TRBJ1-3, with 7 bases identical to TRBD1. The ends lost 2 bases at V and 0 bases at J; junction bases unmatched: 7. Germline V gene lookup returns CDR1 ENHRY and CDR2 SYGVKD. This CDR3 region has 17 residues.

Turning to this clone: An end of the junction differs from the germline gene, which may be a read error. V and J are TRBV5-1 and TRBJ1-1; 9 positions agree with TRBD1. Germline CDR1 reads SGHRS; CDR2 reads YFSETQ. The CDR3 contains 15 residues. CDR3 DNA: TGCGCCAGCAGCTTTACCGGACAGGGGAACGCTGAAGCTTTCTTT. Residues: CASSFTGQGNAEAFF.

The chain carries TRBV2 and TRBJ2-2; D is possibly TRBD2 (6 bases). Germline V lookup: CDR1 SNHLY, CDR2 FYNNEI. Trimming took 1 base from V and 1 from J, leaving 10 bases between them. The CDR3 runs 16 residues. Here the CDR3 reads CASSEEFGGNTGELFF. The CDR3, as DNA: TGTGCCAGCAGTGAAGAGTTCGGGGGGAACACCGGGGAGCTGTTTTTT.

The chain joins TRBV7-8 to TRBJ1-5; TRBD1 is a possible D gene (6 bases). V was cut by 0 bases and J by 6 bases, with 21 bases left in between. This CDR3 has 18 residues. The V gene's germline CDR1 is SGHVS and CDR2 FQNEAQ. The CDR3 nucleotides read TGTGCCAGCAGCTTAGCCCCCGGGGGGCCAGGTAGGGGTCAGCCCCAGCATTTT. This gives the protein CASSLAPGGPGRGQPQHF.

V gene TRBV5-4 combines with J gene TRBJ2-5, with 7 bases lining up with TRBD1. V lost 4 bases to trimming and J lost 1 base; unmatched junction nucleotides: 7. Germline CDR1 is SGHNT and CDR2 is YYREEE (reference sequence). The CDR3 totals 15 residues. The CDR3 region has the DNA TGTGCCAGCAGCCGGGACAGCCTACCCCAAGAGACCCAGTACTTC. The encoded protein is CASSRDSLPQETQYF.

The chain uses TRBV27 and TRBJ2-3, with a weak D call TRBD2 (5 bases). The CDR3 extends over 14 amino acids. Germline V CDR1 and CDR2: MNHEY, SMNVEV (reference sequence). Trimming pared 6 bases from V and 2 bases from J, leaving 12 bases between. Here the CDR3 DNA reads TGTGCCAGCAGCTCAGGACTGCCCACAGATACGCAGTATTTT. Protein sequence: CASSSGLPTDTQYF.